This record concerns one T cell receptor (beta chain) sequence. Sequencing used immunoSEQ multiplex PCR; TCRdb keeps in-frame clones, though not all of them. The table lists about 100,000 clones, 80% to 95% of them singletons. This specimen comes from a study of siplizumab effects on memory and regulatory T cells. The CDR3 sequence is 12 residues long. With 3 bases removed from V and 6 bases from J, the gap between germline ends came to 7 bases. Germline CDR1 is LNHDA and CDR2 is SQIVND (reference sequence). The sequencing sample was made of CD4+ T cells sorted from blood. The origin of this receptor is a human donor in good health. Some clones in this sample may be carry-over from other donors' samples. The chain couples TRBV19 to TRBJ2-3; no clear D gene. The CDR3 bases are TGTGCCAGTAGTATGAATCGGGATACGCAGTATTTT. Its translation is CASSMNRDTQYF.